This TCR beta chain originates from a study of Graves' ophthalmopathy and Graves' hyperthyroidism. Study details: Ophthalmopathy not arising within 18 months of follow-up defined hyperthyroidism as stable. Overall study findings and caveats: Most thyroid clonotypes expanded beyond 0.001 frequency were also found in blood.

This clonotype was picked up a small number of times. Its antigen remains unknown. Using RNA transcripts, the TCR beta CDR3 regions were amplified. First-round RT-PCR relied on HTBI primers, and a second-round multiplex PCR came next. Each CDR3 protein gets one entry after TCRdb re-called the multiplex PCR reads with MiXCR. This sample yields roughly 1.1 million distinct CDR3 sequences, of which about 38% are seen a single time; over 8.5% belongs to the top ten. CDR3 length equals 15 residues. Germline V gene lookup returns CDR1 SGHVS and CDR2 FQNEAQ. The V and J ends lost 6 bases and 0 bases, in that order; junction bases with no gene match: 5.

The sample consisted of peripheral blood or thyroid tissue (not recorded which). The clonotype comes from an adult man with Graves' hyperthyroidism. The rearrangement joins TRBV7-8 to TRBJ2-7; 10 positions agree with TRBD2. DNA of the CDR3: TGTGCCAGCAGTCCCGCTAGCGGGAGCTCCTACGAGCAGTACTTC. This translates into CASSPASGSSYEQYF.